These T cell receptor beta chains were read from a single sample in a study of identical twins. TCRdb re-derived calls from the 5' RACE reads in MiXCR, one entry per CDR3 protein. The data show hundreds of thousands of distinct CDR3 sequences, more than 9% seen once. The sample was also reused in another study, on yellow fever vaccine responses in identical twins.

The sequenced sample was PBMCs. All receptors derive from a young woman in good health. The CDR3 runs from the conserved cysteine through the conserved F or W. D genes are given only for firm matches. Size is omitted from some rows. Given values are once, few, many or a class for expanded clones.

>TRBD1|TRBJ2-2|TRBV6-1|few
CASSEVWGQGAYTGELFF
TGTGCCAGCAGTGAAGTGTGGGGACAGGGGGCGTACACCGGGGAGCTGTTTTTT
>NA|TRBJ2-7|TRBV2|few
CASNSDTTYEQYF
TGTGCCAGCAATTCGGACACCACCTACGAGCAGTACTTC
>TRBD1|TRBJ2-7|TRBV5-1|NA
CASSLAQGSNEQYF
TGCGCCAGCAGCTTGGCACAGGGGAGTAACGAGCAGTACTTC
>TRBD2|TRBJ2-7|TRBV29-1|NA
CSVGSGRIGAYEQYF
TGCAGCGTAGGTAGCGGGAGAATAGGAGCCTACGAGCAGTACTTC
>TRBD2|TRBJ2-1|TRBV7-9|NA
CASRRTSGGIMDEQFF
TGTGCCAGCAGACGGACTAGCGGGGGGATCATGGATGAGCAGTTCTTC
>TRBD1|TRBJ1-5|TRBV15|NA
CATSRGQDPSNQPQHF
TGTGCCACCAGTCGCGGACAGGACCCTAGCAATCAGCCCCAGCATTTT
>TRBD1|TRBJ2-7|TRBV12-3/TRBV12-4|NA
CASSLKGGRYEQYF
TGTGCCAGCAGTTTAAAAGGGGGCAGGTACGAGCAGTACTTC
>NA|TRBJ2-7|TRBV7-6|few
CASSLSGVTYEQYF
TGTGCCAGCAGCTTATCGGGGGTAACCTACGAGCAGTACTTC
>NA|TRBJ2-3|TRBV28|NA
CASSNSAGTQYF
TGTGCCAGCAGTAACTCGGCGGGTACGCAGTATTTT
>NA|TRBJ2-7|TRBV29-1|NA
CSVGGAGELLSYEQYF
TGCAGCGTTGGGGGGGCAGGTGAACTACTCTCCTACGAGCAGTACTTC
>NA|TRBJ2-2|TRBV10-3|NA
CAISENGGTTGELFF
TGTGCCATCAGTGAGAACGGGGGTACCACCGGGGAGCTGTTTTTT
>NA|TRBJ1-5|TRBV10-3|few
CAISESKGDSNQPQHF
TGTGCCATCAGTGAGTCGAAAGGGGATAGCAATCAGCCCCAGCATTTT
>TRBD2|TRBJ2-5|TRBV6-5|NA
CASSARAGGFQETQYF
TGTGCCAGCAGTGCTCGAGCGGGAGGTTTTCAAGAGACCCAGTACTTC
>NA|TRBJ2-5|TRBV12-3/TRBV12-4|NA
CASSSPGYTVTQYF
TGTGCCAGCAGTTCTCCTGGTTATACGGTGACCCAGTACTTC
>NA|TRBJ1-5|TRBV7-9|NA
CASSSGPQPQHF
TGTGCCAGCAGTTCAGGGCCTCAGCCCCAGCATTTT
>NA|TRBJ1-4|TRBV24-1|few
CATSDFTPRNEKLFF
TGTGCCACCAGTGATTTTACACCGAGAAATGAAAAACTGTTTTTT
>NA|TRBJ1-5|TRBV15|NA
CATSPGQHNQPQHF
TGTGCCACCAGCCCGGGGCAGCACAATCAGCCCCAGCATTTT
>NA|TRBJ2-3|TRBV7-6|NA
CASSLALTREWSTDTQYF
TGTGCCAGCAGCTTAGCGCTTACGAGGGAATGGAGCACAGATACGCAGTATTTT
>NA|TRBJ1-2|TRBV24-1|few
CATSDSLTYGYTF
TGTGCCACCAGTGATTCCCTTACCTATGGCTACACCTTC
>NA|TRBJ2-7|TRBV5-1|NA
CASSLEFRTATYEQYF
TGCGCCAGCAGCTTGGAGTTCCGGACAGCCACCTACGAGCAGTACTTC
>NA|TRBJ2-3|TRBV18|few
CATRPDADTDTQYF
TGTGCCACCCGACCGGACGCCGACACAGATACGCAGTATTTT
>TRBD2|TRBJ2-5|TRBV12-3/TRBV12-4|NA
CASSPPGTSEQETQYF
TGTGCCAGCAGCCCCCCCGGGACTAGCGAACAAGAGACCCAGTACTTC
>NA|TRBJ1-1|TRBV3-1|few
CASSQDSGLMAEAFF
TGTGCCAGCAGCCAAGATTCAGGGCTGATGGCTGAAGCTTTCTTT
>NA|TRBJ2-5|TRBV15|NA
CATSRARGGETQYF
TGTGCCACCAGCAGAGCCCGGGGTGGAGAGACCCAGTACTTC
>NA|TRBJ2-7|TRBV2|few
CASSESRIGYEQYF
TGTGCCAGCAGTGAATCGCGTATTGGGTACGAGCAGTACTTC